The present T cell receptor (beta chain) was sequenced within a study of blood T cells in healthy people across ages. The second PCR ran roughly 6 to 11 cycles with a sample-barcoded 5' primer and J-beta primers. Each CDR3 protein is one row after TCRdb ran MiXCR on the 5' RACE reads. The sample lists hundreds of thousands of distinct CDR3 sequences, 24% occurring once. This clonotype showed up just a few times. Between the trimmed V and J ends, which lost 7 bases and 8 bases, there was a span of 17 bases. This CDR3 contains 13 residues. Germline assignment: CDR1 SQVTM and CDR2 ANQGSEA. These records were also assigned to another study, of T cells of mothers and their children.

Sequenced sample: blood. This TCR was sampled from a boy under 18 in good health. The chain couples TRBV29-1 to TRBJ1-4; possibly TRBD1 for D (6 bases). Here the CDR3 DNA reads TGCAGCGCCCGGGGGGCAGTGGGCGAAAAACTGTTTTTT. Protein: CSARGAVGEKLFF.